This T cell receptor (beta chain) was found in a study of tumor and adjacent non-tumor tissue in lung cancer. Study information: Each sample yielded 3.5 million to 5 million productive TCRbeta reads on average.

Comments on this clonotype: The antigen is undetermined.

The V and J ends lost 3 bases and 0 bases respectively, with 11 bases between them. The germline V gene encodes CDR1 SGHNT and CDR2 YYREEE (reference sequence). The CDR3 totals 15 residues. This sample's RNA came from whole unsorted tissue. Study results and limitations: Normal lung showed higher cumulative top 100 clone frequency than tumor. Patients with more diverse tumor TCRs had worse survival. TCR diversity was significantly greater in tumor than normal lung tissue.

The library came from three nested PCR rounds adapted from ARM-PCR protocols. A single record per CDR3 protein comes from TCRdb applying MiXCR to the multiplex PCR reads. The table has 55,000 to 75,000 distinct CDR3 sequences, almost 60% seen once; the top ten hold 20% to 25%. The chain employs TRBV5-4 and TRBJ2-3; D tentatively fits TRBD1 or TRBD2 (5 bases each). Sequencing used lung tumor tissue. The source is a middle-aged man with non-small cell lung cancer. The CDR3 sequence is CASSWGPQSTDTQYF. The CDR3 nucleotides read TGTGCCAGCAGCTGGGGACCCCAGAGCACAGATACGCAGTATTTT.